The clone carrying this TCR beta chain was observed a few times. The CDR3 length is 16 residues. V shed 3 bases and J shed 0 bases, with 12 bases lying between them. In germline, CDR1 is MDHEN, CDR2 SYDVKM. All patients reached thyroid surgery having received no treatment beforehand. The data stem from a study of metastatic and nonmetastatic thyroid tumors. Study processing details: Variation in CDR3 across clinicopathological groups served as the basis for constructing a distant-metastasis classifier in papillary thyroid cancer. With MiXCR, TCRdb reprocessed the PCR reads. None of the V and J calls come from the authors' own analysis; TCRdb made them. The sample has roughly 46,000 clones, under 25% seen once.

The sequenced sample was blood. The receptor's source is a male donor with papillary thyroid cancer or a benign thyroid nodule (not recorded which). Some clones in this sample may be carry-over from other donors' samples. The chain is built from TRBV28 and TRBJ2-1, with D unclear. The CDR3 loop is CASSFESFYSYNEQFF. In DNA, the CDR3 is TGTGCCAGCAGTTTTGAGTCATTTTACTCCTACAATGAGCAGTTCTTC.